The 29 T cell receptor beta chains below all came from one sample that was sequenced in a study of blood T cell repertoires in COVID-19. The table came from immunoSEQ multiplex PCR; TCRdb's copy has only in-frame clones and leaves some out. The table lists about 200,000 clones, approximately 80% of them singletons. Sample: PBMCs or T cells enriched from blood (not recorded which). These receptors were taken from a man in his forties who had recovered from COVID-19.

The chain recombines TRBV19 with TRBJ2-7; D perhaps matches TRBD1 (5 bases). The CDR3 has 15 amino acids. Germline V gene lookup returns CDR1 LNHDA and CDR2 SQIVND (reference sequence). Between the trimmed V and J ends, which lost 5 bases and 1 base, there was a span of 15 bases. This CDR3 reads CASSAHQGGSYEQYF. The CDR3 nucleotides are TGTGCCAGTAGTGCCCACCAGGGTGGGTCCTACGAGCAGTACTTC.

At least ten counts were recorded for this clone. This chain uses TRBV5-1 with TRBJ1-2; no reliable D call. Trimming left V 7 bases short and J 0 bases short, with 16 bases between. Germline assignment: CDR1 SGHRS and CDR2 YFSETQ. CDR3 length: 15 amino acids. The CDR3 loop is CASRLYEHPNYGYTF. The CDR3 DNA sequence: TGCGCCAGCCGACTCTACGAACACCCTAACTATGGCTACACCTTC.

The genes are TRBV19 and TRBJ1-5, with 9 bases matching TRBD1. Germline CDR1 and CDR2: LNHDA and SQIVND (reference sequence). V was clipped by 6 bases and J by 4 bases; unmatched bases: 7. The CDR3 spans 15 residues. The CDR3 nucleotides read TGTGCCAGTAGGGCACGACAGGGGGTAAATCAGCCCCAGCATTTT. Translation gives CASRARQGVNQPQHF. Full variable domain (remainder filled in from reference TRBV19 and TRBJ1-5): DGGITQSPKYLFRKEGQNVTLSCEQNLNHDAMYWYRQDPGQGLRLIYYSQIVNDFQKGDIAEGYSVSREKKESFPLTVTSAQKNPTAFYLCASRARQGVNQPQHFGDGTRLSIL.

The chain joins TRBV9 to TRBJ1-6; D remains ambiguous. With 2 bases removed from V and 7 bases from J, the gap between germline ends came to 10 bases. The CDR3 contains 14 residues. Germline CDR1 SGDLS, CDR2 YYNGEE. The CDR3 region is CASSVGPGNSPLHF. The DNA of the CDR3 is TGTGCCAGCAGCGTTGGTCCGGGGAATTCACCCCTCCACTTT.

The chain combines TRBV28 with TRBJ2-1; D is perhaps TRBD2 (5 bases). Germline lookup yields CDR1 MDHEN and CDR2 SYDVKM. The CDR3 length is 14 residues. V lost 6 bases to trimming and J lost 5 bases, with 14 bases between them. DNA of the CDR3: TGTGCCAGCAGCTTTAGGACTCGCGACAATGAGCAGTTCTTC. Translation gives CASSFRTRDNEQFF.

V and J are TRBV27 and TRBJ1-1; no definite D call. The CDR3 is 18 amino acids. CDR1 MNHEY and CDR2 SMNVEV come from the germline V gene (reference sequence). The V end was cut by 6 bases, the J end by 0 bases, with 23 bases between. CDR3 coding DNA: TGTGCCAGCAGATTCTCGTCGAGAGGTGGCTTCATGAACACTGAAGCTTTCTTT. It encodes CASRFSSRGGFMNTEAFF.

The chain joins TRBV7-9 to TRBJ1-1, with TRBD1 matching over 8 bases. V was pared by 5 bases and J by 2 bases, with 4 bases of the junction left unmatched. The germline V gene has CDR1 SEHNR and CDR2 FQNEAQ (reference sequence). The CDR3 loop spans 14 amino acids. The CDR3 loop is CASSIGTGNTEAFF. CDR3 DNA: TGTGCCAGCAGCATAGGGACAGGAAACACTGAAGCTTTCTTT.

The chain has TRBV9 and TRBJ2-1; TRBD1 matches 7 bases. J was trimmed by 2 bases and V by 4 bases; bases with no gene match: 3. Germline CDR1 reads SGDLS; CDR2 reads YYNGEE. The CDR3 length is 14 residues. The CDR3 region has the DNA TGTGCCAGCAGCTTGGGACAGCCCTACAATGAGCAGTTCTTC. Translation gives CASSLGQPYNEQFF.

The V and J genes are TRBV5-1 and TRBJ1-3, with 7 bases fitting TRBD1. V dropped 4 bases and J dropped 6; count of bases not matched to a gene: 13. This CDR3 contains 16 residues. Looked up from germline, CDR1 is SGHRS and CDR2 is YFSETQ. Written as DNA, the CDR3 is TGCGCCAGCAGCCTTCTGACAGGGATCGGTGAAAACACCATATATTTT. Translating gives CASSLLTGIGENTIYF.

The rearrangement links TRBV7-3 to TRBJ1-1; the D is unclear. This CDR3 is 14 amino acids long. Trimming took 2 bases from V and 5 from J, leaving 12 bases between them. Germline CDR1 is SGHTA and CDR2 is FQGTGA. The CDR3 region has the DNA TGTGCCAGCAGCTTAGTCGGAGGTTCGACTGAAGCTTTCTTT. Its translation is CASSLVGGSTEAFF.

The chain combines TRBV7-2 with TRBJ1-2, with a tentative D call TRBD1 (6 bases). V lost 5 bases and J lost 4, with 23 bases in between. The CDR3 runs 17 residues. Germline V gene sequence: CDR1 SGHTA, CDR2 FQGNSA. CDR3 coding DNA: TGTGCCAGCAGCGTAGACATGCGAGGGACAACTCTCTATGGCTACACCTTC. Encoded protein: CASSVDMRGTTLYGYTF.

V and J are TRBV28 and TRBJ1-3; TRBD1 might be the D (6 bases). V was trimmed by 4 bases and J by 0 bases, leaving 7 bases between them. Germline V gene sequence: CDR1 MDHEN, CDR2 SYDVKM. The CDR3 runs 14 residues. The CDR3 region has the DNA TGTGCCAGCAGTTGGGACATCTCTGGAAACACCATATATTTT. Translating it yields CASSWDISGNTIYF.

The chain employs TRBV4-1 and TRBJ2-7; D is ambiguous. Germline CDR1 is MGHRA and CDR2 is YSYEKL. The CDR3 is 12 amino acids. V was pared by 8 bases and J by 3 bases, with 11 bases between. In DNA, the CDR3 is TGCGCCAGCTCCCCCGGTGGCTACGAGCAGTACTTC. Translating gives CASSPGGYEQYF.

The chain recombines TRBV6-5 with TRBJ1-2; D ambiguous. The V and J ends lost 0 bases and 4 bases respectively, with 12 bases between them. Germline assignment: CDR1 MNHEY and CDR2 SVGAGI. This CDR3 comprises 15 residues. CDR3 in DNA: TGTGCCAGCAGTTACTCAGCGGGGAGTCCCTATGGCTACACCTTC. This sequence encodes CASSYSAGSPYGYTF.

The gene calls are TRBV24-1 and TRBJ2-2; D is unresolved. V lost 1 base, J lost 0 bases, and 11 bases lay in between. Germline CDR1 KGHDR, CDR2 SFDVKD. This CDR3 has 17 amino acids. In DNA form, the CDR3 reads TGTGCCACCAGTGATTTATCCACCCTAGCGAACACCGGGGAGCTGTTTTTT. Amino acids: CATSDLSTLANTGELFF.

This chain uses TRBV3-1 (or the pseudogene TRBV3-2) with TRBJ2-1; D may be TRBD2 (6 bases). In germline, CDR1 is LGHDT, CDR2 YNNKEL (reference sequence). The CDR3 contains 16 residues. Trimming cost V 7 bases and J 3 bases, with 19 bases left between them. The CDR3: CASTINRDSYYNEQFF. In DNA, the CDR3 is TGTGCCAGCACGATAAACCGGGACTCCTACTACAATGAGCAGTTCTTC.

The chain combines TRBV19 with TRBJ2-6; D is ambiguous. Trimming pared 5 bases from V and 0 bases from J, leaving 8 bases between. The CDR3 has 15 amino acids. CDR1 is LNHDA, CDR2 SQIVND, per germline (reference sequence). The CDR3 is CASSPQFSGANVLTF. The CDR3 nucleotides read TGTGCCAGTAGTCCGCAGTTCTCTGGGGCCAACGTCCTGACTTTC.

CDR3 nucleotides: TGTGCCAGCAGCTTAGACGCCCCCTATGATAGCAATCAGCCCCAGCATTTT. Encoded protein: CASSLDAPYDSNQPQHF. This rearrangement joins TRBV7-8 to TRBJ1-5; D remains ambiguous. With 1 base removed from V and 0 bases from J, the gap between germline ends came to 13 bases. The CDR3 consists of 17 residues. Germline loops: CDR1 SGHVS, CDR2 FQNEAQ.

This clone was detected a few times. This chain links TRBV3-1 (or the pseudogene TRBV3-2) with TRBJ1-6; D remains unclear. Germline CDR1 reads LGHDT; CDR2 reads YNNKEL (reference sequence). Trimming left V 1 base short and J 6 bases short, with 10 bases between. This CDR3 has 15 amino acids. The CDR3 bases are TGTGCCAGCAGCCAAGTGGTCGGCGGTAATTCACCCCTCCACTTT. Translation gives CASSQVVGGNSPLHF.

V gene TRBV4-3 combines with J gene TRBJ1-2; maybe TRBD1 (6 bases). The germline V gene encodes CDR1 LGHNA and CDR2 YSLEER. Trimming shortened V by 5 bases and J by 8 bases, and 15 bases separated the two germline ends. The CDR3 runs to 13 residues. The CDR3 DNA sequence: TGCGCCAGCAGCTCCGGGACATTCGGGGGCTACACCTTC. Its translation is CASSSGTFGGYTF.

This chain joins TRBV5-6 and TRBJ2-7; possible D gene TRBD1, 5 bases. Trimming left V 3 bases short and J 6 bases short, with 16 bases between. The CDR3 has 14 residues. Germline V lookup: CDR1 SGHDT, CDR2 YYEEEE. The CDR3 DNA reads as TGTGCCAGCAGCTCGGCCACAGGATGGTCCGAGCAGTACTTC. It encodes CASSSATGWSEQYF. Together with reference TRBV5-6 and TRBJ2-7, the CDR3 gives the full variable domain: DAGVTQSPTHLIKTRGQQVTLRCSPKSGHDTVSWYQQALGQGPQFIFQYYEEEERQRGNFPDRFSGHQFPNYSSELNVNALLLGDSALYLCASSSATGWSEQYFGPGTRLTVT.

This rearrangement joins TRBV18 to TRBJ1-4; 7 bases match TRBD1. Germline V gives CDR1 KGHSH, CDR2 LQKENI. Unmatched junction bases numbered 5, after V lost 4 bases and J lost 0 bases. The CDR3 runs 16 residues. CDR3 nucleotides: TGTGCCAGCTCACAAGGACAGGCGGCAACTAATGAAAAACTGTTTTTT. Translating it yields CASSQGQAATNEKLFF. Combining the CDR3 with reference TRBV18 and TRBJ1-4 gives the whole variable domain NAGVMQNPRHLVRRRGQEARLRCSPMKGHSHVYWYRQLPEEGLKFMVYLQKENIIDESGMPKERFSAEFPKEGPSILRIQQVVRGDSAAYFCASSQGQAATNEKLFFGSGTQLSVL.

This clone came up once. The rearrangement links TRBV7-3 to TRBJ2-1; D possibly corresponds to TRBD2 (6 bases). V shed 1 base and J shed 4 bases, with 11 bases lying between them. Germline V gene data show CDR1 as SGHTA and CDR2 as FQGTGA. CDR3 length equals 15 residues. The CDR3 here is CASSLNSGQYNEQFF. DNA for the CDR3: TGTGCCAGCAGCTTAAATAGCGGACAATACAATGAGCAGTTCTTC.

This clone is a singleton in its sample. The J gene is TRBJ2-7, the V gene TRBV5-6; D is possibly TRBD1 (6 bases). This CDR3 is 15 amino acids long. Germline V CDR1 and CDR2: SGHDT, YYEEEE. The V gene lost 5 bases and the J gene lost 8 bases, with 23 bases spanning the gap. CDR3 DNA sequence: TGTGCCAGCAGACCACAGGGTGGGATATTTCGTCAGCAGTACTTC. Its protein product is CASRPQGGIFRQQYF.

This clone was seen once. V gene TRBV5-4 combines with J gene TRBJ1-4; a weak D match, TRBD1 (5 bases). Germline CDR1 reads SGHNT; CDR2 reads YYREEE (reference sequence). This CDR3 spans 15 amino acids. V was pared by 0 bases and J by 6 bases, with 12 bases between. The CDR3 spells CASSLGRGLDEKLFF. Here the CDR3 DNA reads TGTGCCAGCAGCTTGGGGCGGGGGTTGGATGAAAAACTGTTTTTT.

CDR3 coding DNA: TGTGCCAGCAGCCTTTTCATGGGGGGTAATGAGCAGTTCTTC. Its translation: CASSLFMGGNEQFF. The chain combines TRBV9 with TRBJ2-1, with a possible D match to TRBD2 (6 bases). Germline CDR1 reads SGDLS; CDR2 reads YYNGEE. The CDR3 sequence is 14 residues long. V dropped 4 bases and J dropped 7 bases, with 15 bases sitting between them.

The chain uses TRBV4-3 and TRBJ2-1; TRBD2 might be the D (5 bases). Germline V gene sequence: CDR1 LGHNA, CDR2 YSLEER. Trimming pared 0 bases from V and 10 bases from J, leaving 13 bases between. The CDR3 spans 14 residues. CDR3 sequence reads: CASSQDDRPGEQFF. For the CDR3, the DNA is TGCGCCAGCAGCCAAGATGACCGGCCGGGGGAGCAGTTCTTC.

The chain recombines TRBV11-3 with TRBJ2-1; 8 bases agree with TRBD1. Trimming took 5 bases from V and 6 from J; bases not matched to a gene: 6. CDR3 length: 14 residues. Looked up from germline, CDR1 is SGHNT and CDR2 is YENEEA. This CDR3 is CASSPRTGFNEQFF. The CDR3 bases are TGTGCCAGCAGCCCCCGGACAGGGTTCAATGAGCAGTTCTTC.

This chain connects TRBV19 to TRBJ1-1; 7 bases agree with TRBD1. The V segment lost 5 bases and the J segment 5 bases; nucleotides outside the gene matches: 5. The germline gives CDR1 LNHDA, CDR2 SQIVND (reference sequence). CDR3 length: 13 amino acids. CDR3 amino acids: CASSPGGSTEAFF. DNA for the CDR3: TGTGCCAGTAGTCCAGGGGGTAGTACTGAAGCTTTCTTT.